These 9 T cell receptor beta chains came from one sample sequenced in a study of blood T cell repertoires in COVID-19. TCRdb's table, derived via immunoSEQ multiplex PCR, lists solely in-frame clones and lacks some. The sample has 350,000 to 450,000 clones; more than 85% are singletons. Sequencing was performed on peripheral blood. The receptors shown here come from a human donor in a cohort sampled during active COVID-19.

CDR3 bases: TGTGCCAGTAGGGACAGGGGGACGATCGGTGTCACTGAAGCTTTCTTT. Its translation is CASRDRGTIGVTEAFF. The genes are TRBV19 and TRBJ1-1; 10 bases match TRBD1. The CDR3 spans 16 residues. CDR1 and CDR2 from the germline V gene are LNHDA and SQIVND (reference sequence). V shed 6 bases and J 4 bases; nucleotides not matched to a gene: 11.

This chain links TRBV2 with TRBJ2-1, with 8 bases fitting TRBD1. The CDR3 spans 15 residues. J lost 4 bases, V lost 4 bases, and 6 bases had no gene match. Germline loops: CDR1 SNHLY, CDR2 FYNNEI. CDR3 sequence: CASSGQGATYNEQFF. Written as DNA, the CDR3 is TGTGCCAGCAGTGGGCAGGGGGCGACGTACAATGAGCAGTTCTTC.

The J gene is TRBJ2-1, the V gene TRBV19, with TRBD1 identical over 9 bases. The CDR3 loop spans 14 amino acids. V shed 3 bases, J shed 8 bases, and the junction held 5 bases outside the gene matches. The germline gives CDR1 LNHDA, CDR2 SQIVND (reference sequence). The CDR3 coding sequence is TGTGCCAGTAGTATCCGGACAGGGGCCCATGAGCAGTTCTTC. This gives the protein CASSIRTGAHEQFF.

The gene calls are TRBV5-1 and TRBJ2-7; unclear D gene. CDR3 length: 14 residues. V was trimmed by 2 bases and J by 4 bases, leaving 13 bases between them. Germline lookup yields CDR1 SGHRS and CDR2 YFSETQ. CDR3 amino acids: CASSLQSTEYEQYF. CDR3 DNA: TGCGCCAGCAGCTTACAATCGACGGAGTACGAGCAGTACTTC.

This clone showed up just a few times. The chain recombines TRBV25-1 with TRBJ2-3, with no clear D. The ends were cut back, 4 bases at V and 0 bases at J, with 8 bases in the middle. From germline, CDR1 is MGHDK and CDR2 SYGVNS. This CDR3 is built from 14 residues. The CDR3 protein is CASSGQFSTDTQYF. DNA for the CDR3: TGTGCCAGCAGTGGGCAGTTTAGCACAGATACGCAGTATTTT.

The rearrangement uses TRBV9 and TRBJ2-3, with 13 positions matching TRBD2. This CDR3 is 19 amino acids long. V lost 3 bases, J lost 4 bases, and 14 bases stayed unmatched. Germline V gene data show CDR1 as SGDLS and CDR2 as YYNGEE. The CDR3 loop is CASSDQPGTSGTSADTQYF. The CDR3 DNA follows: TGTGCCAGCAGCGACCAACCCGGGACTAGCGGGACATCTGCAGATACGCAGTATTTT.

This clone appeared a single time. The V call is TRBV13, the J call TRBJ2-1, with D tentatively TRBD2 (5 bases). CDR3 size: 12 residues. Germline CDR1 and CDR2: PRHDT and FYEKMQ (reference sequence). V gave up 3 bases and J gave up 13 bases, with 13 bases separating them. CDR3 sequence (DNA): TGTGCCAGCAGCTTCGGAGGACGGCGTCAGTTCTTC. Translated, it gives CASSFGGRRQFF.

V and J are TRBV2 and TRBJ2-1; tentative D call: TRBD1 (6 bases). V gave up 3 bases and J gave up 0 bases, with 9 bases separating them. The CDR3 loop spans 15 amino acids. Germline assignment: CDR1 SNHLY and CDR2 FYNNEI. The CDR3 sequence is CASSDQGFSYNEQFF. Here the CDR3 DNA reads TGTGCCAGCAGTGACCAGGGGTTCTCCTACAATGAGCAGTTCTTC.

J is TRBJ1-5 and V is TRBV5-3; a possible D gene is TRBD1 (5 bases). TRBV5-3 is classed as an ORF, of uncertain function. The V end was cut by 9 bases, the J end by 5 bases, with 18 bases between. The CDR3 contains 14 residues. This CDR3 reads CATCRGKPDQPQHF. DNA of the CDR3: TGTGCCACCTGTAGGGGAAAACCAGATCAGCCCCAGCATTTT.